Detailed here is one T cell receptor (beta chain). Germline CDR1 and CDR2: MNHEY and SVGEGT. V was clipped by 7 bases and J by 5 bases, with 15 bases between them. CDR3 size: 14 residues. TCRdb recomputed calls from the 5' RACE reads with MiXCR, one row per CDR3 protein. Of around 300,000 distinct CDR3 sequences in the sample, about 20% are singletons; the top ten hold 3.5%. This specimen comes from a study of CD8 T cells in ankylosing spondylitis. The clonotype originates from a female donor with ankylosing spondylitis or in good health (not recorded which). The sample comprised blood, either unsorted or a sorted T cell fraction (not recorded which). The genes are TRBV6-2 or TRBV6-3 and TRBJ1-5; D gene uncertain. In nucleotides, the CDR3 is TGTGCCAGCACGGGGTTACTGATGGATCAGCCCCAGCATTTT. This encodes CASTGLLMDQPQHF.